The rows below give T cell receptor beta chains drawn from one sample of a study of cytomegalovirus exposure and HLA in healthy donors. Sequenced by immunoSEQ multiplex PCR; TCRdb stores in-frame clones only, minus some. The sample lists hundreds of thousands of clones; roughly 84% were seen once. Sequenced: PBMCs. The receptors derive from a woman in her twenties or thirties in good health and CMV-seropositive. The CDR3 runs from the conserved cysteine through the conserved F or W. Fields, in order: J gene, D gene, V gene, clone size, CDR3 protein, CDR3 DNA. D genes are given only for firm matches. A clone size is listed for some rows: how often the clone was seen (once, few, many), or a class if it is expanded.

j_gene: TRBJ2-7
d_gene: .
v_gene: TRBV27
abundance: .
CDR3aa: CASSSTGGWGYEQYF
CDR3nt: TGTGCCAGCAGCTCGACGGGTGGGTGGGGTTACGAGCAGTACTTC

j_gene: TRBJ1-1
d_gene: .
v_gene: TRBV28
abundance: .
CDR3aa: CASSATQEPGLLEAFF
CDR3nt: TGTGCCAGCAGTGCCACTCAGGAGCCGGGACTTCTTGAAGCTTTCTTT

j_gene: TRBJ2-1
d_gene: .
v_gene: TRBV5-1
abundance: once
CDR3aa: CASSPHNDNEQFF
CDR3nt: TGCGCCAGCAGTCCTCACAACGACAATGAGCAGTTCTTC

j_gene: TRBJ2-7
d_gene: TRBD2
v_gene: TRBV15
abundance: .
CDR3aa: CATRRGPGLAGDLSYEQYF
CDR3nt: TGTGCCACCAGAAGGGGACCCGGACTAGCGGGAGACCTCTCCTACGAGCAGTACTTC

j_gene: TRBJ2-7
d_gene: .
v_gene: TRBV7-6
abundance: once
CDR3aa: CASSLGTRDRQYF
CDR3nt: TGTGCCAGCAGCTTAGGAACACGAGACCGCCAGTACTTC

j_gene: TRBJ1-5
d_gene: .
v_gene: TRBV30
abundance: few
CDR3aa: CAWSLHSNQPQHF
CDR3nt: TGTGCCTGGAGTTTACATAGCAATCAGCCCCAGCATTTT

j_gene: TRBJ2-7
d_gene: TRBD1
v_gene: TRBV5-4
abundance: .
CDR3aa: CASSWGTGSSYEQYF
CDR3nt: TGTGCCAGCAGCTGGGGGACAGGGAGCTCCTACGAGCAGTACTTC

j_gene: TRBJ1-4
d_gene: .
v_gene: TRBV9
abundance: .
CDR3aa: CASSPLLGGEKLFF
CDR3nt: TGTGCCAGCAGCCCGCTCCTTGGAGGAGAAAAACTGTTTTTT

j_gene: TRBJ2-7
d_gene: TRBD2
v_gene: TRBV10-2
abundance: .
CDR3aa: CASTLGDRTRSAYEQYF
CDR3nt: TGCGCCAGCACCCTGGGAGATAGGACTAGATCCGCCTACGAGCAGTACTTC

j_gene: TRBJ2-5
d_gene: .
v_gene: TRBV7-9
abundance: .
CDR3aa: CASSLFGSEETQYF
CDR3nt: TGTGCCAGCAGCTTGTTTGGGAGTGAGGAGACCCAGTACTTC

j_gene: TRBJ1-2
d_gene: .
v_gene: TRBV27
abundance: once
CDR3aa: CASSPGAYGYTF
CDR3nt: TGTGCCAGCAGTCCAGGGGCCTATGGCTACACCTTC

j_gene: TRBJ2-3
d_gene: TRBD2
v_gene: TRBV5-1
abundance: .
CDR3aa: CASSSSGSTDTQYF
CDR3nt: TGCGCCAGCAGCTCTAGCGGGAGCACAGATACGCAGTATTTT

j_gene: TRBJ2-7
d_gene: TRBD2
v_gene: TRBV7-6
abundance: .
CDR3aa: CASSPGTSGSLGVYF
CDR3nt: TGTGCCAGCAGCCCTGGGACTAGCGGGAGTCTCGGCGTGTACTTC

j_gene: TRBJ2-7
d_gene: .
v_gene: TRBV11-2
abundance: .
CDR3aa: CASSFTGHEQYF
CDR3nt: TGTGCCAGCAGCTTTACGGGGCACGAGCAGTACTTC

j_gene: TRBJ1-4
d_gene: .
v_gene: TRBV9
abundance: .
CDR3aa: CASSGQEEEKLFF
CDR3nt: TGTGCCAGCAGCGGACAGGAGGAAGAAAAACTGTTTTTT

j_gene: TRBJ2-2
d_gene: TRBD1
v_gene: TRBV5-1
abundance: .
CDR3aa: CASYPGTGATGELFF
CDR3nt: TGCGCCAGCTACCCCGGGACAGGGGCCACCGGGGAGCTGTTTTTT

j_gene: TRBJ2-7
d_gene: .
v_gene: TRBV18
abundance: once
CDR3aa: CASSPNRVTSEQYF
CDR3nt: TGTGCCAGCTCACCAAACAGGGTAACATCCGAGCAGTACTTC

j_gene: TRBJ2-3
d_gene: .
v_gene: TRBV11-3
abundance: .
CDR3aa: CASSEATETDTQYF
CDR3nt: TGTGCCAGCAGCGAGGCTACCGAGACAGATACGCAGTATTTT

j_gene: TRBJ2-6
d_gene: .
v_gene: TRBV6-5
abundance: .
CDR3aa: CATRGGTGANVLTF
CDR3nt: TGTGCCACTCGAGGGGGGACTGGGGCCAACGTCCTGACTTTC

j_gene: TRBJ2-1
d_gene: .
v_gene: TRBV7-9
abundance: once
CDR3aa: CASSYPGTQQFF
CDR3nt: TGTGCCAGCAGCTACCCCGGGACACAGCAATTCTTC

j_gene: TRBJ2-3
d_gene: .
v_gene: TRBV5-1
abundance: .
CDR3aa: CASSLYRGSTDTQYF
CDR3nt: TGCGCCAGCAGCTTGTATCGCGGGAGCACAGATACGCAGTATTTT

j_gene: TRBJ1-2
d_gene: TRBD1
v_gene: TRBV28
abundance: few
CDR3aa: CATKTQTGRGYTF
CDR3nt: TGTGCCACCAAAACTCAGACAGGGCGGGGCTACACCTTC

j_gene: TRBJ2-7
d_gene: .
v_gene: TRBV27
abundance: .
CDR3aa: CASSLALSSYEQYF
CDR3nt: TGTGCCAGCAGTTTAGCCCTTAGCTCCTACGAGCAGTACTTC

j_gene: TRBJ1-2
d_gene: .
v_gene: TRBV9
abundance: .
CDR3aa: CASSVEYWGGDYGYTF
CDR3nt: TGTGCCAGCAGCGTAGAATACTGGGGAGGGGACTATGGCTACACCTTC

j_gene: TRBJ2-7
d_gene: TRBD1
v_gene: TRBV7-9
abundance: .
CDR3aa: CAGSRDSSYEQYF
CDR3nt: TGTGCCGGATCCCGGGACAGCTCCTACGAGCAGTACTTC

j_gene: TRBJ2-7
d_gene: TRBD2
v_gene: TRBV10-1
abundance: .
CDR3aa: CASSPGTSNYEQYF
CDR3nt: TGCGCCAGCAGTCCCGGGACTAGCAACTACGAGCAGTACTTC

j_gene: TRBJ2-1
d_gene: TRBD1
v_gene: TRBV30
abundance: .
CDR3aa: CAWYRDRAYNEQFF
CDR3nt: TGTGCCTGGTACCGGGACAGGGCCTACAATGAGCAGTTCTTC

j_gene: TRBJ2-7
d_gene: TRBD2
v_gene: TRBV7-2
abundance: .
CDR3aa: CASSLGSGPDYEQYF
CDR3nt: TGTGCCAGCAGCTTAGGTAGCGGGCCAGACTACGAGCAGTACTTC

j_gene: TRBJ1-2
d_gene: .
v_gene: TRBV5-4
abundance: .
CDR3aa: CASSTSSGAGYTF
CDR3nt: TGTGCCAGCAGCACATCTTCGGGGGCGGGCTACACCTTC

j_gene: TRBJ2-7
d_gene: TRBD2
v_gene: TRBV7-9
abundance: once
CDR3aa: CASTGPGLAAYEQYF
CDR3nt: TGTGCCAGCACCGGACCTGGACTAGCGGCCTACGAGCAGTACTTC

j_gene: TRBJ1-1
d_gene: .
v_gene: TRBV29-1
abundance: .
CDR3aa: CSGTTSTEAFF
CDR3nt: TGCAGCGGGACAACGAGCACTGAAGCTTTCTTT

j_gene: TRBJ1-2
d_gene: .
v_gene: TRBV6-1
abundance: few
CDR3aa: CASRANFAVYGYTF
CDR3nt: TGTGCCAGCAGGGCCAACTTTGCGGTCTATGGCTACACCTTC